This is a list of T cell receptor beta chains from one sample in a study of CD8+ T cells in alopecia areata. Assay: immunoSEQ multiplex PCR; the TCRdb copy retains only in-frame clones and omits some. The sample gives 150,000 to 200,000 clones, approximately 57% of which show up once; approximately 0.97% is in the top ten. The material was CD4+ T cells sorted from blood, obtained at week 24, from a patient treated with tofacitinib. These receptors were taken from a human donor with alopecia areata. Each CDR3 is given with its conserved first and last residue. Each record gives: CDR3 length, D gene, V gene, clone size, J gene, CDR3 DNA, CDR3 protein. A D gene is named only where the DNA matches it firmly. The size of a clone is reported for some rows only, either as once, few or many, or as a class for expanded clones.

>14|-|TRBV27|few|TRBJ2-7
TGTGCCAGCAGTTTTGGGACATGGGGCTACGAGCAGTACTTC
CASSFGTWGYEQYF
>16|TRBD1|TRBV7-2|-|TRBJ2-1
TGTGCCAGCAGCTTAAGTGGGACAGTTACTTACAATGAGCAGTTCTTC
CASSLSGTVTYNEQFF
>15|-|TRBV7-2|-|TRBJ2-3
TGTGCCAGCAGCTTCCAGTGGGGGTTAACAGATACGCAGTATTTT
CASSFQWGLTDTQYF
>14|-|TRBV10-3|few|TRBJ2-7
TGTGCCATCAGTGAGAGGCCCCCCACAGGTTTCAAGTACTTC
CAISERPPTGFKYF
>12|-|TRBV29-1|-|TRBJ2-5
TGCAGCGTTGACAGGGGGGAAGAGACCCAGTACTTC
CSVDRGEETQYF
>12|-|TRBV10-3|few|TRBJ2-7
TGTGCCATCAGTCGGACGGACTACGAGCAGTACTTC
CAISRTDYEQYF
>14|-|TRBV7-2|-|TRBJ1-2
TGTGCCAGCAGCTCGCCCACAGGGCACTATGGCTACACCTTC
CASSSPTGHYGYTF
>13|-|TRBV29-1|few|TRBJ1-5
TGCAGCGTCGCCGTTGGCCGGGGACAGCCCCAGCATTTT
CSVAVGRGQPQHF
>11|-|TRBV20-1|-|TRBJ2-3
TGCAGTGCGGAACAGACAGATACGCAGTATTTT
CSAEQTDTQYF
>13|-|TRBV30|-|TRBJ1-2
TGTGCCTGGGACGACAGCCAGAACTATGGCTACACCTTC
CAWDDSQNYGYTF
>15|-|TRBV6-5|-|TRBJ1-6
TGTGCCAGCAGCCGCATAGGGGGGACAAATTCACCCCTCCACTTT
CASSRIGGTNSPLHF
>16|-|TRBV5-8|many|TRBJ2-1
TGTGCCAGCAGCTTGGGGGCACAGGGTTTTTACAATGAGCAGTTCTTC
CASSLGAQGFYNEQFF
>11|-|TRBV19|-|TRBJ2-1
TGTGCCAGTAGGAACTACAATGAGCAGTTCTTC
CASRNYNEQFF
>15|TRBD1|TRBV9|-|TRBJ1-1
TGTGCCAGCAGCCGAGCCCAGGGGGCGAACACTGAAGCTTTCTTT
CASSRAQGANTEAFF
>13|-|TRBV7-2|-|TRBJ2-5
TGTGCCAGCAACCCCGGGGTCCGGGAGACCCAGTACTTC
CASNPGVRETQYF
>14|-|TRBV2|-|TRBJ2-1
TGTGCCAGCAGTGAAGCGGTCGGTCGCAATGAGCAGTTCTTC
CASSEAVGRNEQFF
>13|-|TRBV6-5|-|TRBJ1-1
TGTGCCAGCAGGGACACCCAACAGTCAAAAGCTTTCTTT
CASRDTQQSKAFF
>14|-|TRBV4-3|-|TRBJ1-1
TGCGCCAGCAGCCAAATATCGAGGGGCACTGAAGCTTTCTTT
CASSQISRGTEAFF
>13|-|TRBV6-1|-|TRBJ1-2
TGTGCCAGCAGTGAAAGGGGCGGAGATGGCTACACCTTC
CASSERGGDGYTF
>10|-|TRBV20-1|-|TRBJ1-1
TGCAGTGCTATACACACTGAAGCTTTCTTT
CSAIHTEAFF
>16|-|TRBV12-5|-|TRBJ2-5
TGTGCTAGTGGTTTGTCCCCGGGACAGACTAGAGAGACCCAGTACTTC
CASGLSPGQTRETQYF
>12|TRBD1|TRBV29-1|-|TRBJ2-7
TGCAGCGCCGGGACAGGGAGCTACGAGCAGTACTTC
CSAGTGSYEQYF